This TCR beta chain was retrieved from a study of blood T cell repertoires in COVID-19. Study-wide context: Samples representing acute and convalescent COVID-19 were sourced from the United States, Italy and Spain.

The trim removed 4 bases at V and 8 bases at J, leaving 8 bases unmatched. Germline assignment: CDR1 SGHRS and CDR2 YFSETQ. The CDR3 length is 16 residues. Sequenced by immunoSEQ multiplex PCR; TCRdb stores in-frame clones only, minus some. The sample lists approximately 200,000 clones; approximately 84% were seen once. This TCR derives from a human donor with acute or convalescent COVID-19. The donor label of this sample is uncertain. This chain links TRBV5-1 with TRBJ2-1; 14 nucleotides agree with TRBD2. The sample comprised peripheral blood. The CDR3 here is CASSRGTSGSIDEQFF. The CDR3 DNA follows: TGCGCCAGCAGCCGCGGGACTAGCGGGAGTATCGATGAGCAGTTCTTC.